These 19 T cell receptor beta chains originate from one sample sequenced in a study of beta chain features in type 1 diabetes (dated by TCRdb to about 2018). What the authors observed across the whole study: Type 1 diabetes patients showed a moderate but significant shortening of TCRB CDR3 length in all four CD4+ subsets.

Antigen specificity for these receptors is unknown. Library preparation used the immunoSEQ multiplex PCR assay. The entire amount of isolated RNA was reverse transcribed using the High Capacity cDNA Reverse Transcription Kit, so the sequenced TCRB transcripts were expressed ones. What TCRdb holds here is the immuneACCESS table cut down to in-frame rearrangements. Part of the clones is not present; checked against another copy, under half of the missing clones reflect an unresolved V gene, and the others are unexplained. Across this sample there are 50,000 or so clones, with under 50% seen only once. Roughly 1.5% of the sample rests with the top ten. Material for sequencing was Tregs from blood. Sample cell subset or site, as interpreted from the label and publication: regulatory CD4+ T cells. Receptors were obtained from a man younger than 40 with type 1 diabetes.

The sample holds a few counts of this clone. The J gene is TRBJ2-4, the V gene TRBV6-5; perhaps TRBD2 as D (6 bases). CDR1 and CDR2 (germline): MNHEY, SVGAGI. CDR3 length: 11 amino acids. V was clipped by 5 bases and J by 12 bases, with 11 bases between them. The CDR3 nucleotides are TGTGCCAGCAGTGGGACTGCCCCTCAGTACTTC. Translated: CASSGTAPQYF.

The CDR3 sequence is CASSLEGLGNQPQHF. The CDR3, as DNA: TGTGCCAGCAGCTTAGAGGGCCTGGGCAATCAGCCCCAGCATTTT. This chain uses TRBV11-2 with TRBJ1-5; no clear D. CDR1 and CDR2 (germline): SGHAT, FQNNGV. CDR3 length equals 15 residues. The germline V and J ends were trimmed by 0 bases and 2 bases, with 8 bases remaining between them.

V usage is TRBV18 and J usage is TRBJ2-5; no reliable D call. Deletions cut 3 bases from V and 5 bases from J, with 16 bases between. The CDR3 extends over 15 amino acids. The germline gives CDR1 KGHSH, CDR2 LQKENI. Written as DNA, the CDR3 is TGTGCCAGCTCACCGATCCAGACCACCGGGGAGACCCAGTACTTC. Translation: CASSPIQTTGETQYF.

The chain links TRBV4-2 to TRBJ2-5; D perhaps matches TRBD2 (6 bases). The germline gives CDR1 LGHNA, CDR2 YNFKEQ. The CDR3 runs to 15 residues. Between the trimmed V and J ends, which lost 4 bases and 0 bases, there was a span of 12 bases. The CDR3 sequence: CASSLGGTYQETQYF. CDR3 coding DNA: TGTGCCAGCAGCCTTGGCGGGACGTACCAAGAGACCCAGTACTTC.

The J gene is TRBJ2-1, the V gene TRBV11-3; a weak D match, TRBD1 (6 bases). Trimming stripped 0 bases from V and 5 bases from J, with 8 bases between. The CDR3 has 14 amino acids. CDR1 is SGHNT, CDR2 YENEEA, per germline. As DNA, the CDR3 is TGTGCCAGCAGCTTAGATGCAGGGGACAATGAGCAGTTCTTC. Its protein product is CASSLDAGDNEQFF.

This chain uses TRBV7-2 with TRBJ2-7; D gene ambiguous. V was trimmed by 1 base and J by 4 bases, leaving 5 bases between them. The CDR3 consists of 12 residues. Germline CDR1 reads SGHTA; CDR2 reads FQGNSA. This chain's CDR3 is CASSLDWYEQYF. In DNA form, the CDR3 reads TGTGCCAGCAGCTTAGACTGGTACGAGCAGTACTTC.

The V gene is TRBV27, the J gene TRBJ2-7; possible D gene TRBD2, 6 bases. The CDR3 is made up of 13 amino acids. Germline V gene sequence: CDR1 MNHEY, CDR2 SMNVEV (reference sequence). Trimming removed 3 bases from V and 7 bases from J, with 13 bases in between. In DNA form, the CDR3 reads TGTGCCAGCAGTTTGGTGGGAGGAAGGGAGCAGTACTTC. As protein: CASSLVGGREQYF.

This clone was detected only a few times. The V and J genes are TRBV6-6 and TRBJ1-1, with D tentatively TRBD1 (5 bases). The germline V gene has CDR1 MNHNY and CDR2 SVGAGI (reference sequence). Deletions cut 4 bases from V and 7 bases from J, with 13 bases between. This CDR3 spans 13 amino acids. CDR3 DNA sequence: TGTGCCAGCAGTTCCCGACAGAACTTTGAAGCTTTCTTT. Translation: CASSSRQNFEAFF.

This chain uses TRBV4-3 with TRBJ1-1, with TRBD1 matching 8 bases. The CDR3 is 13 amino acids. Looked up from germline, CDR1 is LGHNA and CDR2 is YSLEER. The junction had 7 bases not matched to a gene; V was cut back by 2 bases and J by 11 bases. CDR3: CASSQIQGESAFF. The CDR3 DNA sequence: TGCGCCAGCAGCCAAATACAGGGGGAGAGTGCTTTCTTT.

The gene calls are TRBV5-6 and TRBJ2-7, with D uncertain. Germline CDR1 and CDR2: SGHDT and YYEEEE. The CDR3 contains 13 residues. V was cut by 2 bases and J by 2 bases, with 8 bases left in between. CDR3 DNA: TGTGCCAGCAGCTTACTCACGGCCTACGAGCAGTACTTC. It yields the protein CASSLLTAYEQYF.

This sequence joins TRBV7-9 and TRBJ1-4, with D hard to call. Trimming took off 1 base at V and 0 bases at J, with 9 bases between the two ends. The CDR3 contains 16 residues. CDR1 is SEHNR, CDR2 FQNEAQ, per germline (reference sequence). CDR3 bases: TGTGCCAGCAGCTTAGGTCAGGCAGCAACTAATGAAAAACTGTTTTTT. It codes for CASSLGQAATNEKLFF.

The gene calls are TRBV28 and TRBJ1-4; 7 bases fit TRBD1. The junction had 9 bases not matched to a gene; V was cut back by 6 bases and J by 5 bases. Germline V gives CDR1 MDHEN, CDR2 SYDVKM. The CDR3 is 15 amino acids. CDR3 residues: CASSRNRGQNEKLFF. The DNA for the CDR3 is TGTGCCAGCAGCCGTAACAGGGGCCAAAATGAAAAACTGTTTTTT. The complete variable domain, with remaining parts taken from reference TRBV28 and TRBJ1-4, reads DVKVTQSSRYLVKRTGEKVFLECVQDMDHENMFWYRQDPGLGLRLIYFSYDVKMKEKGDIPEGYSVSREKKERFSLILESASTNQTSMYLCASSRNRGQNEKLFFGSGTQLSVL.

The rearrangement joins TRBV28 to TRBJ2-6, with D possibly being TRBD1 (5 bases). The CDR3 has 17 residues. Per germline, CDR1 MDHEN and CDR2 SYDVKM. Trimming stripped 3 bases from V and 0 bases from J, with 12 bases between. Written as DNA, the CDR3 is TGTGCCAGCAGTTTTGCTCAGGGCTTCTCTGGGGCCAACGTCCTGACTTTC. Translated, it gives CASSFAQGFSGANVLTF.

The chain links TRBV5-5 to TRBJ2-5; D remains unclear. There are 15 residues in the CDR3. The V end was cut by 1 base, the J end by 3 bases, with 13 bases between. Per the germline V gene, CDR1 is SGHKS and CDR2 is YYEKEE (reference sequence). As DNA, the CDR3 is TGTGCCAGCAGCTTGTATTACAGCAGTAAAGAGACCCAGTACTTC. It yields the protein CASSLYYSSKETQYF. The full variable domain, its missing parts supplied by reference TRBV5-5 and TRBJ2-5, is DAGVTQSPTHLIKTRGQQVTLRCSPISGHKSVSWYQQVLGQGPQFIFQYYEKEERGRGNFPDRFSARQFPNYSSELNVNALLLGDSALYLCASSLYYSSKETQYFGPGTRLLVL.

This clone was seen a few times. The V call is TRBV28, the J call TRBJ2-1; tentative D call: TRBD1 (6 bases). V lost 10 bases and J 0 bases, leaving 19 bases between the germline ends. Germline CDR1 is MDHEN and CDR2 is SYDVKM. The CDR3 length is 16 residues. In DNA, the CDR3 is TGTGCCACCCGGGACACAACTATTAGCTCCTACAATGAGCAGTTCTTC. This gives the protein CATRDTTISSYNEQFF.

The V gene is TRBV27, the J gene TRBJ1-2; unclear D gene. This CDR3 contains 14 residues. Per germline, CDR1 MNHEY and CDR2 SMNVEV (reference sequence). Trimming left V 5 bases short and J 2 bases short, with 12 bases between. The CDR3 coding sequence is TGTGCCAGCAGTCTCAATCGGGGAAACTATGGCTACACCTTC. It is translated as CASSLNRGNYGYTF.

The chain carries TRBV15 and TRBJ2-3; D perhaps matches TRBD2 (5 bases). Trimming shortened V by 1 base and J by 2 bases, and 7 bases separated the two germline ends. Germline lookup yields CDR1 LNHNV and CDR2 YYDKDF (reference sequence). CDR3 length: 14 amino acids. The CDR3 here is CATSRGENTDTQYF. The CDR3 coding sequence is TGTGCCACCAGCAGAGGGGAGAACACAGATACGCAGTATTTT. Using reference TRBV15 and TRBJ2-3 for the parts outside the CDR3, the full variable domain is DAMVIQNPRYQVTQFGKPVTLSCSQTLNHNVMYWYQQKSSQAPKLLFHYYDKDFNNEADTPDNFQSRRPNTSFCFLDIRSPGLGDTAMYLCATSRGENTDTQYFGPGTRLTVL.

The chain couples TRBV6-6 to TRBJ2-1; 8 nucleotides align to TRBD1. CDR1 and CDR2 from the germline V gene are MNHNY and SVGAGI (reference sequence). V gave up 6 bases and J gave up 7 bases; unmatched junction bases: 5. CDR3 size: 13 residues. CDR3 amino acids: CASSRGLGNEQFF. DNA for the CDR3: TGTGCCAGCAGCAGGGGGCTTGGAAATGAGCAGTTCTTC.

This chain joins TRBV7-2 and TRBJ2-3, with TRBD2 matching 9 bases. CDR1 and CDR2 (germline): SGHTA, FQGNSA. The CDR3 has 16 amino acids. V was pared by 5 bases and J by 0 bases, with 6 bases of the junction left unmatched. The CDR3 protein is CASSLTSGPSTDTQYF. The CDR3, as DNA: TGTGCCAGCAGCCTTACTAGCGGGCCGAGCACAGATACGCAGTATTTT.